This TCR beta chain is from a study of HIV-infected patients and healthy controls. Alpha and beta constant-region primers primed reverse transcription of around 500 ng RNA. Using multiplexing indices, alpha and beta chain libraries were generated apart by chain-specific third strand synthesis. A 12-nucleotide barcode per molecule came from two concatenated random hexamers added pre-amplification. The library got P5 and P7 elements plus a second index, then an approximately 22-cycle PCR. MiXCR was run by TCRdb on the 5' RACE reads, yielding one entry per CDR3 protein. The sample lists roughly 13,000 distinct CDR3 sequences; approximately 10% were seen once. V lost 1 base to trimming and J lost 1 base; unmatched junction nucleotides: 5. Germline V gene sequence: CDR1 SGHAT, CDR2 FQNNGV. The CDR3 spans 16 residues. By share, this clonotype ranks as medium-sized. The target antigen is unknown. Findings and limits, study-wide: Healthy controls carried many MAIT alpha-chain CDR3s, while HIV+ repertoires had few. With just sixteen HIV-infected individuals processed, the findings' generality was considered strongly limited.

No cell fractionation was done, so the repertoire covers all unsorted peripheral blood T cells. This chain joins TRBV11-2 and TRBJ1-1; 8 bases match TRBD1. Sequencing was performed on blood. The clonotype was recovered from an adult in good health. CDR3 bases: TGTGCCAGCAGCTTAGGCCTGACAGGGGCGAACACTGAAGCTTTCTTT. Translated, it gives CASSLGLTGANTEAFF. The full variable domain, completed using reference TRBV11-2 and TRBJ1-1, is EAGVAQSPRYKIIEKRQSVAFWCNPISGHATLYWYQQILGQGPKLLIQFQNNGVVDDSQLPKDRFSAERLKGVDSTLKIQPAKLEDSAVYLCASSLGLTGANTEAFFGQGTRLTVV.